The rows below give T cell receptor beta chains drawn from one sample of a study of CD8 T cells in ankylosing spondylitis. TCRdb redid the calling of the 5' RACE reads with MiXCR, one entry per CDR3 protein. The sample yields some 290,000 distinct CDR3 sequences, about 19% seen once. Sequenced: blood, either unsorted or a sorted T cell fraction (not recorded which). All receptors come from a male donor with ankylosing spondylitis or in good health (not recorded which). Each CDR3 is given without its conserved first and last residue. Part of the rows lack a size; the others show once, few, many or a class for expanded clones.

size: few
V: TRBV5-1
length: 13
CDR3: ASSNRDRVTGELF

size: few
V: TRBV7-6
length: 15
CDR3: ASSLVGSGTSYNEQF

size: -
V: TRBV7-2
length: 13
CDR3: ASSYTGGWSYGYT

size: -
V: TRBV29-1
length: 8
CDR3: SVDLETQY

size: -
V: TRBV6-1
length: 15
CDR3: ASSQTGGFSTNEKLF

size: few
V: TRBV25-1
length: 18
CDR3: ASSEYRLERLAGGADTQY

size: -
V: TRBV28
length: 12
CDR3: ASRNRASYNEQF

size: few
V: TRBV15
length: 11
CDR3: ATSRFGTAEAF

size: -
V: TRBV12-3/TRBV12-4
length: 14
CDR3: ASRGTGGDGANVLT

size: -
V: TRBV10-3
length: 13
CDR3: AIRTALGNTGELF

size: once
V: TRBV29-1
length: 12
CDR3: SALVGGRGHEQF

size: few
V: TRBV29-1
length: 13
CDR3: SVNGGLAGIDTQY

size: -
V: TRBV29-1
length: 11
CDR3: SVGGQGNTEAF

size: few
V: TRBV15
length: 13
CDR3: ATSRVPARTYGYT

size: -
V: TRBV29-1
length: 13
CDR3: SVVGISWANYGYT

size: few
V: TRBV5-1
length: 14
CDR3: ASSLNGASSYNEQF

size: many
V: TRBV20-1
length: 12
CDR3: SASAGESTDTQY

size: -
V: TRBV11-2
length: 14
CDR3: ASSRSRASGVDTQY

size: few
V: TRBV5-1
length: 13
CDR3: ASSPDRGGGTEAF

size: -
V: TRBV6-1
length: 15
CDR3: ASSEGIGRVGTDTQY

size: -
V: TRBV7-2
length: 12
CDR3: ASSKRLGRETQY

size: few
V: TRBV20-1
length: 12
CDR3: SASRGAGTGELF

size: few
V: TRBV20-1
length: 17
CDR3: SARDLGLAGGPLTGELF

size: -
V: TRBV5-1
length: 12
CDR3: ASSQDGNDKPQH

size: many
V: TRBV12-3/TRBV12-4
length: 11
CDR3: ASSNRENQPQH

size: few
V: TRBV5-1
length: 13
CDR3: ASSINLQGATEAF

size: few
V: TRBV5-1
length: 13
CDR3: ASSLEQQTTDTQY

size: few
V: TRBV11-2
length: 13
CDR3: ASSLGGGGRTEAF

size: -
V: TRBV5-1
length: 13
CDR3: ASSSDYPSTDTQY

size: -
V: TRBV2
length: 13
CDR3: ASSGTGGNKNIQY

size: -
V: TRBV2
length: 14
CDR3: ASRRGTALPTDTQY

size: -
V: TRBV12-3/TRBV12-4
length: 14
CDR3: ASSSYRQRNTGELF

size: few
V: TRBV4-2
length: 11
CDR3: ASSQIGAETQY

size: -
V: TRBV12-3/TRBV12-4
length: 13
CDR3: ASSSRGQINQPQH